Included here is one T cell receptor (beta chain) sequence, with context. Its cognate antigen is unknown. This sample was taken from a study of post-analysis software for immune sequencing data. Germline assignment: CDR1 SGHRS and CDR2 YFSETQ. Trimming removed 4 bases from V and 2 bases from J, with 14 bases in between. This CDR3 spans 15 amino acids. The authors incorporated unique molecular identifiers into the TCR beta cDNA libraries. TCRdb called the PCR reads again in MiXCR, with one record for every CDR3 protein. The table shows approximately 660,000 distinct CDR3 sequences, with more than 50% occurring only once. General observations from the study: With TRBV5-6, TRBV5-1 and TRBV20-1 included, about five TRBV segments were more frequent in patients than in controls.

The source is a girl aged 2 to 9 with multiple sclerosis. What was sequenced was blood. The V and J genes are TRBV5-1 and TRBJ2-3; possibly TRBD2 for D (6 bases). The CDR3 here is CASSVRGGDTDTQYF. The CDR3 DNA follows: TGCGCCAGCAGCGTGCGAGGAGGGGACACAGATACGCAGTATTTT.